This record covers a single T cell receptor beta chain. This specimen belongs to a study of CD8+CD57+ T cells in acquired aplastic anemia. The use of genomic DNA as template underpinned the TCR beta VDJ and CDR3 profiling. MiXCR, applied by TCRdb to the reads, yields one record per CDR3 protein. This table has under 350,000 distinct CDR3 sequences, around 60% appearing once. Germline CDR1 SGHNT, CDR2 YYREEE (reference sequence). Trimming removed 4 bases at V and 7 bases at J, with 12 bases between. This CDR3 region has 13 residues. This clonotype originated in a human donor with severe aplastic anemia or a healthy control (not recorded which). What was sequenced was sorted CD4+, CD8+, or CD8+CD57+ T cells (not recorded which) from PBMCs. The chain combines TRBV5-4 with TRBJ1-3; D gene ambiguous. This CDR3 reads CASSEDDRNTIYF. Here the CDR3 DNA reads TGTGCCAGCAGCGAGGACGACCGGAACACCATATATTTT. The variable domain in full, with the rest retrieved from reference TRBV5-4 and TRBJ1-3, is ETGVTQSPTHLIKTRGQQVTLRCSSQSGHNTVSWYQQALGQGPQFIFQYYREEENGRGNFPPRFSGLQFPNYSSELNVNALELDDSALYLCASSEDDRNTIYFGEGSWLTVV.